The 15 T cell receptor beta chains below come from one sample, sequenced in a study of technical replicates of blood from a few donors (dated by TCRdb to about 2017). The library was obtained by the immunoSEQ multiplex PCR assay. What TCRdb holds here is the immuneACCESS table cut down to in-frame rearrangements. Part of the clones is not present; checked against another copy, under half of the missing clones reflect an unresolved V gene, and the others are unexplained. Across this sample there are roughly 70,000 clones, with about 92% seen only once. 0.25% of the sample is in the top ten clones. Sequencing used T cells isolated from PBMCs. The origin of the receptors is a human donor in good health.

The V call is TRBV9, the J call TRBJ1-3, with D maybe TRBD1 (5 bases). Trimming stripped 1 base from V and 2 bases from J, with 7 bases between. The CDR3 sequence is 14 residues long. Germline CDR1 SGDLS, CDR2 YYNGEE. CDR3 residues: CASSVSDTGNTIYF. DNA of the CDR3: TGTGCCAGCAGCGTATCGGACACTGGAAACACCATATATTTT.

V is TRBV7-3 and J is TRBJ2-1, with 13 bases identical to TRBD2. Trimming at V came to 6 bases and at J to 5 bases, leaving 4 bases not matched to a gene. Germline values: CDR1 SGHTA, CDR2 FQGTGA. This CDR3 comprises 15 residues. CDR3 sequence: CASRQLAGGDNEQFF. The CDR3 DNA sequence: TGTGCCAGCAGACAACTAGCGGGGGGGGACAATGAGCAGTTCTTC.

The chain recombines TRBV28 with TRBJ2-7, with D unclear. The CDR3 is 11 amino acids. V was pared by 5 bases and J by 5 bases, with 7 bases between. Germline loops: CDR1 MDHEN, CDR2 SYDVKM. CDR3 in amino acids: CASSPQNEQYF. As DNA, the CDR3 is TGTGCCAGCAGTCCCCAGAACGAGCAGTACTTC.

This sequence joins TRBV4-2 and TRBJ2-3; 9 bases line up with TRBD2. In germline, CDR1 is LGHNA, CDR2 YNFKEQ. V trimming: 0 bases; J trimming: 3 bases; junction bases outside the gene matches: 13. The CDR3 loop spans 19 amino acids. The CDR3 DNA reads TGTGCCAGCAGCCAAGATCGGGGAGCGGGGACTAGCTCGACAGATACGCAGTATTTT. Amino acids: CASSQDRGAGTSSTDTQYF.

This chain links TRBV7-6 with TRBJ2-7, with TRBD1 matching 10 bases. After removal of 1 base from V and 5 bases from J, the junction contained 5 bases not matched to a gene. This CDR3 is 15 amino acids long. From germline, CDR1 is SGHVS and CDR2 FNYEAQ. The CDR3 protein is CASSLGTGGDHEQYF. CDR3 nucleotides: TGTGCCAGCAGCTTAGGGACAGGGGGTGACCACGAGCAGTACTTC.

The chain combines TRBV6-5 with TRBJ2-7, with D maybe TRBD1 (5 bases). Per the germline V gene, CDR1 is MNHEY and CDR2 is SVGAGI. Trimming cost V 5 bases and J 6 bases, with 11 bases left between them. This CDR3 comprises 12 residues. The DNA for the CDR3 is TGTGCCAGCAGTATCCAGGGCCTCGAGCAGTACTTC. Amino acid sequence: CASSIQGLEQYF.

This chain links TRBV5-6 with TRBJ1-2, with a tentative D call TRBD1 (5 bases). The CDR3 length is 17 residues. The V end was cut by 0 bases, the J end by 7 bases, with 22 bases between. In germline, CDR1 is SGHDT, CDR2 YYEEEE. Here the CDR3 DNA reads TGTGCCAGCAGCTTGGTAGCTGTCCCTCGCAGGGCCTTTGGCTACACCTTC. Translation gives CASSLVAVPRRAFGYTF. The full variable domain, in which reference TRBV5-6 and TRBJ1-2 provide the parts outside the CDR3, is DAGVTQSPTHLIKTRGQQVTLRCSPKSGHDTVSWYQQALGQGPQFIFQYYEEEERQRGNFPDRFSGHQFPNYSSELNVNALLLGDSALYLCASSLVAVPRRAFGYTFGSGTRLTVV.

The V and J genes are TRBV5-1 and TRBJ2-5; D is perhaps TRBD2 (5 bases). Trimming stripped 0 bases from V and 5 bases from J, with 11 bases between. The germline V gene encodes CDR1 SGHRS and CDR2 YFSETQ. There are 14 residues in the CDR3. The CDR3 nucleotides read TGCGCCAGCAGCTTGGGCGGGCCCGGGGAGACCCAGTACTTC. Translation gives CASSLGGPGETQYF.

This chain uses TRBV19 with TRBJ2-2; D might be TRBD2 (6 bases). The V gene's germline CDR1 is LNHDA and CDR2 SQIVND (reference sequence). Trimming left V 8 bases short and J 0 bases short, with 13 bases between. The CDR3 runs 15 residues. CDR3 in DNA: TGTGCCAGTCGGGGGTCACTAGCGAACACCGGGGAGCTGTTTTTT. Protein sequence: CASRGSLANTGELFF.

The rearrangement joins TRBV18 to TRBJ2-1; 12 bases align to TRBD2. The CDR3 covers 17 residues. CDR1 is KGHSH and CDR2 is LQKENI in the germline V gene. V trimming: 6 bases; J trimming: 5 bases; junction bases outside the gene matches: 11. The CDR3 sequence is CASSLYNGLAGNNEQFF. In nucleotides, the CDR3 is TGTGCCAGCTCTCTATACAATGGACTAGCGGGGAACAATGAGCAGTTCTTC.

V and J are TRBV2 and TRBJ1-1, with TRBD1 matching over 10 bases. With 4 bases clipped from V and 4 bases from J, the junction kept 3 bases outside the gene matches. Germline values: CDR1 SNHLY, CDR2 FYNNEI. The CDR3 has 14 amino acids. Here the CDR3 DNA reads TGTGCCAGCAGTGGGGGACAGGGGATCACTGAAGCTTTCTTT. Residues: CASSGGQGITEAFF.

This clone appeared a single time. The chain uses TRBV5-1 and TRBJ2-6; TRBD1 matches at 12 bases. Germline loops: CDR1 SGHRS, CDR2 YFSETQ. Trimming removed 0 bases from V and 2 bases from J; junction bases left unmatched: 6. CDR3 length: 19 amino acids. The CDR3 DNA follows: TGCGCCAGCAGCTTGGATCTCGGGGACAGGGGGCCTGGGGCCAACGTCCTGACTTTC. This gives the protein CASSLDLGDRGPGANVLTF.

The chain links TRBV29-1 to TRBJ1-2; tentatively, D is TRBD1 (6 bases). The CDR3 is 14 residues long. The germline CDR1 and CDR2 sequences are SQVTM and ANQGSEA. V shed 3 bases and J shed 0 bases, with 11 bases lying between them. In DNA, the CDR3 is TGCAGCGTTGAGCGGGGGCAGGCTAACTATGGCTACACCTTC. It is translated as CSVERGQANYGYTF.

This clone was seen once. The DNA of the CDR3 is TGTGCCAGCAGCAATCGGACTAGCGAGCCCACAGATACGCAGTATTTT. Protein sequence: CASSNRTSEPTDTQYF. The rearrangement joins TRBV11-2 to TRBJ2-3, with 9 bases lining up with TRBD2. V lost 5 bases and J lost 2; bases outside the gene matches: 8. The CDR3 totals 16 residues. The germline V gene encodes CDR1 SGHAT and CDR2 FQNNGV. The variable domain in full, completed from reference TRBV11-2 and TRBJ2-3, reads EAGVAQSPRYKIIEKRQSVAFWCNPISGHATLYWYQQILGQGPKLLIQFQNNGVVDDSQLPKDRFSAERLKGVDSTLKIQPAKLEDSAVYLCASSNRTSEPTDTQYFGPGTRLTVL.

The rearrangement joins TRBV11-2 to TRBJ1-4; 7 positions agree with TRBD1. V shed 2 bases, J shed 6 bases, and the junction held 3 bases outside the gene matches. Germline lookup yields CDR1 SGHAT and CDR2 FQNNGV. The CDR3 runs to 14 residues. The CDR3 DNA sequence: TGTGCCAGCAGCTTATTAACAGGGGATGAAAAACTGTTTTTT. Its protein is CASSLLTGDEKLFF.